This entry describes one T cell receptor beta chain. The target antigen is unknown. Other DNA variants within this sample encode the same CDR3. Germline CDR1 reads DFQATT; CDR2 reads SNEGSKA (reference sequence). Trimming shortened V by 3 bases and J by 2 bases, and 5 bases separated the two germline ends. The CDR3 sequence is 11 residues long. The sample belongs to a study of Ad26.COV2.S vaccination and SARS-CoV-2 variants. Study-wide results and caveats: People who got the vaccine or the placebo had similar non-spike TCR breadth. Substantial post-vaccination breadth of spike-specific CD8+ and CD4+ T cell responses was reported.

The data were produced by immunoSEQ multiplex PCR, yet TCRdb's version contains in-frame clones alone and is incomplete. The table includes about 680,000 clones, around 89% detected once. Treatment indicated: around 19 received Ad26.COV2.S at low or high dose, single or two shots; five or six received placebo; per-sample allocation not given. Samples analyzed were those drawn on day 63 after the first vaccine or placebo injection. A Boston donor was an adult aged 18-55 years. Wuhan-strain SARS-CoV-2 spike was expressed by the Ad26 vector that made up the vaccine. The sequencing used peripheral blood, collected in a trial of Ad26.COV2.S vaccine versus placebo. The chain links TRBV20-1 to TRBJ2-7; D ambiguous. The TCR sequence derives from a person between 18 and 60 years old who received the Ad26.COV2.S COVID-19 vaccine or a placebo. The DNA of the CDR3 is TGCAGTGCTAGGGGGACCTACGAGCAGTACTTC. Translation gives CSARGTYEQYF.